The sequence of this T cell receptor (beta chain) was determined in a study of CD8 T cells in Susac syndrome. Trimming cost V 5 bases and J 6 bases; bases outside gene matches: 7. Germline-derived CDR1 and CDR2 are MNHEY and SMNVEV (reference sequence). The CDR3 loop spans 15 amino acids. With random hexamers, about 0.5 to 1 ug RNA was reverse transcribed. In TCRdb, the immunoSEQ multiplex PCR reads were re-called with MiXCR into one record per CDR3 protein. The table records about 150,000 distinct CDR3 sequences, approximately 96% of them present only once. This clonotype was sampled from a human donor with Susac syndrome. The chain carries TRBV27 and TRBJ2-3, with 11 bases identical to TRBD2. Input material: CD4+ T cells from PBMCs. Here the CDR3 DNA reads TGTGCCAGCAGTACCAGGACTAGCGGGTACGATACGCAGTATTTT. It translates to CASSTRTSGYDTQYF.